These 32 T cell receptor beta chains were all obtained from the same sample, sequenced in a study of T cell repertoires in cytomegalovirus infection. TCRdb redid the calling of the reads with MiXCR, one entry per CDR3 protein. The sample lists about 310,000 distinct CDR3 sequences; roughly 17% were seen once. Sequenced: PBMCs. Receptor source: a human donor in good health (CMV status not recorded). Some clones in this sample may be carry-over from other donors' samples.

In this sample, this clonotype turned up many times. The chain uses TRBV6-1 and TRBJ1-6, with 9 bases identical to TRBD1. The CDR3 runs 16 residues. The ends lost 3 bases at V and 7 bases at J; junction bases unmatched: 7. Germline assignment: CDR1 MNHNS and CDR2 SASEGT. The CDR3 sequence is CASSDPGQGYNSPLHF. CDR3 nucleotides: TGTGCCAGCAGTGACCCGGGACAGGGTTACAATTCACCCCTCCACTTT.

This clonotype was seen ten or more times. The chain links TRBV7-2 to TRBJ2-7; 12 positions agree with TRBD2. Trimming at V came to 5 bases and at J to 5 bases, leaving 13 bases not matched to a gene. CDR1 is SGHTA and CDR2 is FQGNSA in the germline V gene. This CDR3 is built from 17 residues. CDR3 sequence reads: CASSQGLAGPLADEQYF. CDR3 DNA: TGTGCCAGCAGCCAGGGACTAGCGGGCCCGCTTGCCGACGAGCAGTACTTC.

The chain is built from TRBV19 and TRBJ1-5, with D maybe TRBD1 (5 bases). CDR1 LNHDA and CDR2 SQIVND come from the germline V gene (reference sequence). The CDR3 spans 13 residues. The V and J ends lost 8 bases and 3 bases respectively, with 11 bases between them. The CDR3 region has the DNA TGTGCCAGTTCCAGGGCAGACAATCAGCCCCAGCATTTT. Amino acids: CASSRADNQPQHF.

This clonotype was seen ten or more times. Here the CDR3 reads CASSSGYEQYF. In DNA, the CDR3 is TGTGCCAGCAGTTCTGGGTACGAGCAGTACTTC. This chain connects TRBV28 to TRBJ2-7; D is unclear. CDR1 and CDR2 from the germline V gene are MDHEN and SYDVKM. The length of the CDR3 is 11 residues. Trimming took 4 bases from V and 4 from J, leaving 5 bases between them.

Ten or more counts support this clonotype. This chain links TRBV7-2 with TRBJ1-2, with 11 nucleotides matching TRBD1. Germline V gives CDR1 SGHTA, CDR2 FQGNSA. J lost 8 bases, V lost 2 bases, and 7 bases had no gene match. The CDR3 runs 15 residues. The CDR3: CASSLPGQGARGYTF. CDR3 DNA sequence: TGTGCCAGCAGCTTACCCGGACAGGGGGCTCGGGGCTACACCTTC.

The V gene is TRBV4-1, the J gene TRBJ1-3; D is undetermined. CDR3 length: 15 amino acids. Germline loops: CDR1 MGHRA, CDR2 YSYEKL. V was pared by 4 bases and J by 0 bases, with 10 bases between. In nucleotides, the CDR3 is TGCGCCAGCAGCCCCACGGCGGACTCTGGAAACACCATATATTTT. It yields the protein CASSPTADSGNTIYF.

This clonotype was seen repeatedly, ten times or more. CDR3 loop: CASSLVFWGHTEAFF. In nucleotides, the CDR3 is TGTGCCAGCAGCTTAGTTTTCTGGGGGCATACTGAAGCTTTCTTT. The V gene is TRBV7-2, the J gene TRBJ1-1; D might be TRBD1 (6 bases). This CDR3 comprises 15 residues. Germline V gene data show CDR1 as SGHTA and CDR2 as FQGNSA. Trimming removed 1 base at V and 5 bases at J, with 14 bases between.

This clonotype was recorded at least ten times. V is TRBV6-1 and J is TRBJ2-3, with 9 bases lining up with TRBD2. Germline CDR1 and CDR2: MNHNS and SASEGT. Unmatched junction bases numbered 7, after V lost 10 bases and J lost 2 bases. This CDR3 comprises 14 residues. The CDR3 nucleotides are TGTGCCACGACAAGCGGGGGGCACACAGATACGCAGTATTTT. The encoded protein is CATTSGGHTDTQYF.

This clonotype was observed at least ten times. The V call is TRBV12-3 or TRBV12-4, the J call TRBJ1-2; TRBD1 aligns across 7 bases. The junction had 4 bases not matched to a gene; V was cut back by 1 base and J by 5 bases. This CDR3 is 14 amino acids long. In DNA form, the CDR3 reads TGTGCCAGCAGTTTAGTCAACAGGGGATATGGCTACACCTTC. As protein: CASSLVNRGYGYTF.

The rearrangement uses TRBV6-6 and TRBJ2-3; TRBD1 agrees at 10 bases. With V trimmed by 4 bases and J by 1 base, 5 bases remained unmatched. The CDR3 consists of 16 residues. CDR1 MNHNY and CDR2 SVGAGI come from the germline V gene (reference sequence). As DNA, the CDR3 is TGTGCCAGCAGTTCCTCCGGGACAGGGGGCACAGATACGCAGTATTTT. Its translation is CASSSSGTGGTDTQYF.

This clonotype was counted between two and nine times. J is TRBJ2-2 and V is TRBV7-9, with 10 bases lining up with TRBD1. V dropped 5 bases and J dropped 6; count of bases not matched to a gene: 9. CDR3 length: 16 residues. Germline CDR1 is SEHNR and CDR2 is FQNEAQ (reference sequence). The CDR3 coding sequence is TGTGCCAGCAGCAGAACGGGACAGGGGACACCCGGGGAGCTGTTTTTT. Protein: CASSRTGQGTPGELFF.

The chain carries TRBV19 and TRBJ1-4; 7 nucleotides line up with TRBD1. The CDR3 consists of 15 residues. With V trimmed by 8 bases and J by 5 bases, 11 bases remained unmatched. From germline, CDR1 is LNHDA and CDR2 SQIVND (reference sequence). The CDR3 is CASGISDRMNEKLFF. The DNA of the CDR3 is TGTGCCAGTGGGATCTCGGACAGGATGAATGAAAAACTGTTTTTT.

This clonotype was counted only a few times. The chain has TRBV4-1 and TRBJ1-2, with D uncertain. Between the trimmed V and J ends, which lost 0 bases and 4 bases, there was a span of 18 bases. The germline V gene has CDR1 MGHRA and CDR2 YSYEKL. This CDR3 is built from 17 residues. DNA for the CDR3: TGCGCCAGCAGCCAAGATTGGCACCATAGAACAACCTATGGCTACACCTTC. Translating gives CASSQDWHHRTTYGYTF.

This clonotype was picked up many times. The CDR3 DNA reads as TGTGCCAGCAGCTTAGTGGGCGGACCTGAGGACGAGCAGTACTTC. Amino acids: CASSLVGGPEDEQYF. The V and J genes are TRBV7-2 and TRBJ2-7; D is ambiguous. The CDR3 covers 15 residues. Per germline, CDR1 SGHTA and CDR2 FQGNSA. The V end lost 1 base, the J end lost 5 bases, and 15 bases lay between the germline ends.

With regard to this clonotype: A read error may account for a junction end that differs from germline. This CDR3 reads CASRKHGSNQPRHF. CDR3 nucleotides: TGTGCCAGCAGGAAACACGGTAGCAATCAGCCCCGGCATTTT. The chain employs TRBV12-3 or TRBV12-4 and TRBJ1-5; D uncertain. The CDR3 is 14 residues long.

The genes are TRBV15 and TRBJ2-1, with D tentatively TRBD2 (7 bases). The CDR3 contains 18 residues. Germline CDR1 is LNHNV and CDR2 is YYDKDF (reference sequence). V lost 0 bases and J 0 bases, leaving 15 bases between the germline ends. DNA of the CDR3: TGTGCCACCAGCAGAGATCCTAGCGCGGGGGCCTCCTACAATGAGCAGTTCTTC. Amino acids: CATSRDPSAGASYNEQFF. The whole variable domain, filled in from reference TRBV15 and TRBJ2-1, reads DAMVIQNPRYQVTQFGKPVTLSCSQTLNHNVMYWYQQKSSQAPKLLFHYYDKDFNNEADTPDNFQSRRPNTSFCFLDIRSPGLGDTAMYLCATSRDPSAGASYNEQFFGPGTRLTVL.

This chain uses TRBV12-5 with TRBJ2-1; 7 bases fit TRBD2. The J segment lost 8 bases and the V segment lost 8 bases, leaving 12 bases of the junction unmatched. CDR3 length equals 14 residues. CDR1 is LGHNT, CDR2 FRNRAP, per germline. In nucleotides, the CDR3 is TGTGCTAGTTCTCGGGAGGCCCCTTTGGATGAGCAGTTCTTC. It yields the protein CASSREAPLDEQFF.

The chain is built from TRBV28 and TRBJ1-2; D not resolved. Germline V gene lookup returns CDR1 MDHEN and CDR2 SYDVKM. This CDR3 region has 12 residues. Trimming stripped 3 bases from V and 5 bases from J, with 7 bases between. CDR3 loop: CASSFLLYGYTF. Written as DNA, the CDR3 is TGTGCCAGCAGTTTCCTACTTTATGGCTACACCTTC.

The chain links TRBV6-5 to TRBJ2-1; no definite D call. V was trimmed by 2 bases and J by 6 bases, leaving 14 bases between them. Per germline, CDR1 MNHEY and CDR2 SVGAGI. CDR3 size: 15 residues. In nucleotides, the CDR3 is TGTGCCAGCAGTTACCTCCGGCCGAATAGCAATGAGCAGTTCTTC. This encodes CASSYLRPNSNEQFF.

V gene TRBV6-5 combines with J gene TRBJ2-7; D ambiguous. In germline, CDR1 is MNHEY, CDR2 SVGAGI. V was shortened by 0 bases and J by 3 bases, with 9 bases between the two germline ends. The CDR3 has 14 amino acids. The CDR3 is CASSYSRSVYEQYF. DNA for the CDR3: TGTGCCAGCAGTTACTCGAGGTCTGTCTACGAGCAGTACTTC.

V usage is TRBV20-1 and J usage is TRBJ1-1; D gene uncertain. Per germline, CDR1 DFQATT and CDR2 SNEGSKA (reference sequence). The CDR3 length is 14 residues. Trimming pared 3 bases from V and 0 bases from J, leaving 11 bases between. In nucleotides, the CDR3 is TGCAGTGCTAGGAAACAGCTAATGAACACTGAAGCTTTCTTT. Translated: CSARKQLMNTEAFF.

The rearrangement links TRBV12-3 or TRBV12-4 to TRBJ1-5; perhaps TRBD1 as D (5 bases). This CDR3 has 14 amino acids. Trimming shortened V by 1 base and J by 5 bases, and 9 bases separated the two germline ends. In DNA form, the CDR3 reads TGTGCCAGCAGTTTAGTACAGGTCGATCAGCCCCAGCATTTT. This encodes CASSLVQVDQPQHF.

This clonotype was detected many times. CDR3 amino acids: CASSLGPRGNTIYF. The CDR3 DNA reads as TGTGCCAGCAGCCTGGGACCGAGGGGAAACACCATATATTTT. The rearrangement joins TRBV7-2 to TRBJ1-3; tentatively, D is TRBD1 (5 bases). V gave up 5 bases and J gave up 4 bases, with 12 bases separating them. Germline V gene sequence: CDR1 SGHTA, CDR2 FQGNSA. The CDR3 sequence is 14 residues long.

This CDR3 reads CASSFGQETDTQYF. CDR3 nucleotides: TGTGCCAGCAGTTTTGGGCAGGAAACAGATACGCAGTATTTT. This chain links TRBV12-3 or TRBV12-4 with TRBJ2-3; D gene ambiguous. V was pared by 3 bases and J by 3 bases, with 10 bases between. The CDR3 length is 14 residues.

There are a few counts of this clonotype. J is TRBJ2-1 and V is TRBV5-4, with a tentative D call TRBD1 (6 bases). CDR1 and CDR2 from the germline V gene are SGHNT and YYREEE (reference sequence). Trimming removed 0 bases at V and 10 bases at J, with 17 bases between. This CDR3 contains 15 residues. The CDR3 reads CASSLDVTGKDEQFF. DNA for the CDR3: TGTGCCAGCAGCTTGGATGTAACAGGGAAGGACGAGCAGTTCTTC.

The table lists this clonotype with a few counts. The chain employs TRBV20-1 and TRBJ2-3; possibly TRBD1 for D (6 bases). With 0 bases removed from V and 4 bases from J, the gap between germline ends came to 29 bases. The CDR3 is 20 residues long. Germline V gene data show CDR1 as DFQATT and CDR2 as SNEGSKA (reference sequence). CDR3 nucleotides: TGCAGTGCTAGAGATATTTCCCAAAAAACGACAGGTTCAACTGCAGATACGCAGTATTTT. Its translation is CSARDISQKTTGSTADTQYF.

With respect to this clonotype: A much more abundant neighbour one base away suggests this may be a read error. The rearrangement joins TRBV7-3 to TRBJ2-1; possibly TRBD1 or TRBD2 for D (7 bases each). The CDR3 is made up of 15 amino acids. Germline V gene sequence: CDR1 SGHTA, CDR2 FQGTGA. The CDR3 region is CTSSPQGGGYNEQFF. In nucleotides, the CDR3 is TGTACCAGCAGCCCTCAGGGGGGGGGGTACAATGAGCAGTTCTTC.

This clonotype was counted ten times or more. The chain employs TRBV28 and TRBJ1-1, with 8 bases fitting TRBD1. V shed 5 bases and J 1 base; nucleotides not matched to a gene: 6. Per the germline V gene, CDR1 is MDHEN and CDR2 is SYDVKM. This CDR3 spans 15 amino acids. The CDR3 spells CASSLTGGGNTEAFF. In nucleotides, the CDR3 is TGTGCCAGCAGTCTAACAGGGGGAGGGAACACTGAAGCTTTCTTT. Combining the CDR3 with reference TRBV28 and TRBJ1-1 gives the whole variable domain DVKVTQSSRYLVKRTGEKVFLECVQDMDHENMFWYRQDPGLGLRLIYFSYDVKMKEKGDIPEGYSVSREKKERFSLILESASTNQTSMYLCASSLTGGGNTEAFFGQGTRLTVV.

The chain employs TRBV29-1 and TRBJ1-2; TRBD1 might be the D (6 bases). The germline gives CDR1 SQVTM, CDR2 ANQGSEA. V lost 6 bases and J 1 base, leaving 9 bases between the germline ends. The CDR3 has 12 amino acids. DNA of the CDR3: TGCAGCGTCTACAGGGATAACTATGGCTACACCTTC. Translating gives CSVYRDNYGYTF.

This clonotype was found a few times. The chain couples TRBV5-1 to TRBJ1-4; 8 bases agree with TRBD1. Germline CDR1 reads SGHRS; CDR2 reads YFSETQ. The CDR3 sequence is 17 residues long. V lost 4 bases and J lost 3; bases outside the gene matches: 11. The CDR3 here is CASSALGTGAPNEKLFF. CDR3 nucleotide sequence: TGCGCCAGCAGCGCCTTAGGGACAGGCGCTCCTAATGAAAAACTGTTTTTT.

The rearrangement links TRBV2 to TRBJ1-4, with no clear D. The CDR3 has 16 residues. Trimming took 3 bases from V and 0 from J, leaving 11 bases between them. Germline CDR1 and CDR2: SNHLY and FYNNEI. The CDR3 nucleotides read TGTGCCAGCAGTGACTCAAGGACGGCAACTAATGAAAAACTGTTTTTT. Its protein is CASSDSRTATNEKLFF.

The sample holds a few counts of this clonotype. J is TRBJ2-1 and V is TRBV10-3; 13 bases are shared with TRBD2. Trimming cost V 9 bases and J 8 bases; bases outside gene matches: 7. Germline V lookup: CDR1 ENHRY, CDR2 SYGVKD. The CDR3 spans 14 residues. This chain's CDR3 is CAIARLAGGDEQFF. CDR3 in DNA: TGTGCCATAGCTAGACTAGCGGGAGGAGATGAGCAGTTCTTC.